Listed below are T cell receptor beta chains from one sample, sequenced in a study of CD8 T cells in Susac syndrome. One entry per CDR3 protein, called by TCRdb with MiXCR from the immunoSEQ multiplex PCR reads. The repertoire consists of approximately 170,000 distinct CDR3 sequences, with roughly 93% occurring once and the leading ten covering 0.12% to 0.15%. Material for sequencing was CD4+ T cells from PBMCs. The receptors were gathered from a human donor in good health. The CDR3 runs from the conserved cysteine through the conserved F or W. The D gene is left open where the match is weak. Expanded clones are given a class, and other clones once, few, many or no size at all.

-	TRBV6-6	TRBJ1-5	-	CASGGGGNQPQHF	TGTGCCAGCGGCGGGGGGGGCAATCAGCCCCAGCATTTT
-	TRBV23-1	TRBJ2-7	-	CASSQSAEGASYEQYF	TGCGCCAGCAGTCAATCGGCGGAGGGTGCGTCCTACGAGCAGTACTTC
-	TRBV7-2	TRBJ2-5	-	CASSPPAVETQYF	TGTGCCAGCAGCCCCCCGGCCGTGGAGACCCAGTACTTC
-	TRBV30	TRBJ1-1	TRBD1	CAWSPHRGIEAFF	TGTGCCTGGAGTCCTCACAGGGGAATTGAAGCTTTCTTT
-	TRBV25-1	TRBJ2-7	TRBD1	CASSDPGQGNHEQYF	TGTGCCAGCAGTGACCCCGGACAGGGGAACCACGAGCAGTACTTC
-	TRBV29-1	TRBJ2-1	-	CSVSLTGNEQFF	TGCAGCGTCTCATTGACCGGCAATGAGCAGTTCTTC
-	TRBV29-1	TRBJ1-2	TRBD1	CSAGTEINYGYTF	TGCAGCGCTGGGACAGAGATTAACTATGGCTACACCTTC
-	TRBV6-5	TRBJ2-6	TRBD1	CASGSGTGGQWTF	TGTGCCAGCGGGTCCGGGACAGGGGGCCAGTGGACTTTC
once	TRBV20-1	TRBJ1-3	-	CSASRGHGNTIYF	TGCAGTGCTAGTCGGGGGCACGGAAACACCATATATTTT
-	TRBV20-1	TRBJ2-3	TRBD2	CSARPPSGRTDTQYF	TGCAGTGCCAGACCGCCTAGCGGACGCACAGATACGCAGTATTTT
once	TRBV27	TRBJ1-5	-	CASSLYGPQGNQPQHF	TGTGCCAGCAGTTTATATGGCCCCCAGGGGAATCAGCCCCAGCATTTT
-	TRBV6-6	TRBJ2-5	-	CASKGETQYF	TGTGCCAGCAAGGGGGAGACCCAGTACTTC
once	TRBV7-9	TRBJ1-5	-	CASEEISNQPQHF	TGTGCCAGCGAGGAGATTAGCAATCAGCCCCAGCATTTT
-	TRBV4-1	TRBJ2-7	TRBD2	CASSQEMGGNYGAREQYF	TGCGCCAGCAGCCAAGAGATGGGGGGGAATTACGGGGCTCGCGAGCAGTACTTC
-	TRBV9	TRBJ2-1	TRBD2	CASRSIGGGSYNEQFF	TGTGCCAGCAGGTCGATCGGCGGGGGTTCCTACAATGAGCAGTTCTTC
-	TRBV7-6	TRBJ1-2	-	CASSPPVGATYGYTF	TGTGCCAGCAGCCCGCCCGTGGGGGCGACCTATGGCTACACCTTC
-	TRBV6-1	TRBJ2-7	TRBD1	CASSAGGIKQYF	TGTGCCAGCAGCGCAGGGGGCATCAAGCAGTACTTC
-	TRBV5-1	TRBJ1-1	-	CASSLSSGPTEAFF	TGCGCCAGCAGCTTGTCGTCAGGGCCCACTGAAGCTTTCTTT
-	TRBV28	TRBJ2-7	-	CASSRPDTLATYEQYF	TGTGCCAGCAGTCGCCCGGATACTCTGGCTACCTACGAGCAGTACTTC
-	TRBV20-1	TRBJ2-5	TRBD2	CSASLAGVETQYF	TGCAGTGCTAGCTTAGCGGGGGTAGAGACCCAGTACTTC
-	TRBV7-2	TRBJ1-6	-	CASSLWGAESSPLHF	TGTGCCAGCAGCTTGTGGGGGGCAGAGAGTTCACCCCTCCACTTT
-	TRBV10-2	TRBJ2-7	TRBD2	CASRRGDYEQYF	TGCGCCAGCCGACGGGGGGACTACGAGCAGTACTTC
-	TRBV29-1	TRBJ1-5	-	CSVKGDGNQPQHF	TGCAGCGTGAAGGGGGATGGCAATCAGCCCCAGCATTTT
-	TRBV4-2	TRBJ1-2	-	CASSQFGSYTF	TGTGCCAGCAGCCAATTTGGGTCCTACACCTTC
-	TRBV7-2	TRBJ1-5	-	CASSLSRNQPQHF	TGTGCCAGCAGTCTCTCGAGGAATCAGCCCCAGCATTTT
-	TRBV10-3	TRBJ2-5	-	CAISPTGAGSGQETQYF	TGTGCCATCAGTCCCACGGGGGCAGGGTCGGGCCAAGAGACCCAGTACTTC
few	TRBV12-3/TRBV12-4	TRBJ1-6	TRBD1	CASSPDRDNSPLHF	TGTGCCAGCAGTCCGGACAGGGACAATTCACCCCTCCACTTT
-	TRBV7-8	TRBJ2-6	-	CASSLGARDLWDSGANVLTF	TGTGCCAGCAGCTTAGGGGCTCGTGACCTCTGGGATTCTGGGGCCAACGTCCTGACTTTC
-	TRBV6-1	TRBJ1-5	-	CASRRVNQPQHF	TGTGCCAGCAGAAGAGTCAATCAGCCCCAGCATTTT
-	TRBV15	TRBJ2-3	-	CATSRDLTGPSTDTQYF	TGTGCCACCAGCAGAGATCTGACGGGGCCGAGCACAGATACGCAGTATTTT
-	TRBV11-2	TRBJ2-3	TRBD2	CASRDSGGAHPDTQYF	TGTGCCAGCAGAGATAGCGGGGGAGCCCATCCGGATACGCAGTATTTT
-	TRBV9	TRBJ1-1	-	CASSVKGLNTEAFF	TGTGCCAGCAGCGTAAAGGGGTTGAACACTGAAGCTTTCTTT
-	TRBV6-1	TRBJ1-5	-	CASRKRGGLGQPQHF	TGTGCCAGCAGAAAGCGCGGGGGGCTGGGACAGCCCCAGCATTTT
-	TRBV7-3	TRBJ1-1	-	CASANGRDGEAFF	TGTGCCAGCGCTAACGGAAGGGACGGTGAAGCTTTCTTT
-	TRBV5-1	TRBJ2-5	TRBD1	CASSRDRIETQYF	TGCGCCAGCAGCCGGGACAGGATAGAGACCCAGTACTTC
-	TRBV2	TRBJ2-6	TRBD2	CASGGTSAGLGANVLTF	TGTGCCAGCGGGGGGACTAGCGCGGGGTTGGGGGCCAACGTCCTGACTTTC
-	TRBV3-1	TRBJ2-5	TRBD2	CASSHPKGLAGIGETQYF	TGTGCCAGCAGCCATCCCAAGGGACTAGCGGGGATCGGAGAGACCCAGTACTTC
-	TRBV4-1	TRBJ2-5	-	CASSQGIGYQETQYF	TGCGCCAGCAGCCAAGGGATCGGTTACCAAGAGACCCAGTACTTC
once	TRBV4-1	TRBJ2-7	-	CASSHNWGDMSYEQYF	TGCGCCAGCAGCCACAATTGGGGGGACATGTCCTACGAGCAGTACTTC
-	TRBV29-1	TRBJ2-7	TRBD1	CSASGETGQGGEQYF	TGCAGCGCCTCAGGGGAGACAGGGCAAGGGGGAGAGCAGTACTTC
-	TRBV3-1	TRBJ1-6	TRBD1	CASSYGQVNSPLHF	TGTGCCAGCAGCTACGGACAGGTGAATTCACCCCTCCACTTT
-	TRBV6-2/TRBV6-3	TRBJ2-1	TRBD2	CATVRPGGYNEQFF	TGTGCCACCGTCCGACCGGGGGGGTACAATGAGCAGTTCTTC
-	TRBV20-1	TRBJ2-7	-	CSGTGKAGTSYEQYF	TGCAGTGGTACTGGGAAGGCAGGAACTTCCTACGAGCAGTACTTC
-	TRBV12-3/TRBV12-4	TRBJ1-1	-	CASTPEPRMNTEAFF	TGTGCCAGCACCCCTGAGCCCAGAATGAACACTGAAGCTTTCTTT
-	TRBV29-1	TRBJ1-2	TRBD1	CSGQGADYGYTF	TGCAGCGGACAGGGGGCGGACTATGGCTACACCTTC
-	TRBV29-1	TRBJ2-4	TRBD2	CSVAQRGGLENIQYF	TGCAGCGTTGCGCAACGGGGGGGCCTGGAAAACATTCAGTACTTC
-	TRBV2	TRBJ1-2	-	CASSGDTSYTF	TGTGCCAGCAGTGGGGACACAAGCTACACCTTC
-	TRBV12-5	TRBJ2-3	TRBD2	CASGLDPEGFGLAGEGDTQYF	TGTGCTAGTGGTTTGGACCCCGAGGGCTTCGGACTAGCGGGGGAGGGAGATACGCAGTATTTT
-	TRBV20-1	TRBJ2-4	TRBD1	CSARGQGNIQYF	TGCAGTGCTAGAGGACAGGGGAACATTCAGTACTTC
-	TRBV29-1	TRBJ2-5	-	CSVGYRARGETQYF	TGCAGCGTGGGATACAGGGCTCGGGGAGAGACCCAGTACTTC